This T cell receptor beta chain was identified in a study of blood T cell repertoires in COVID-19. Study-wide context: Samples representing acute and convalescent COVID-19 were sourced from the United States, Italy and Spain. PBMCs, B-cell-depleted T cells, or T cells were the source of the cDNA or gDNA that made up the material.

Libraries were prepared by immunoSEQ multiplex PCR; TCRdb keeps only in-frame clonotypes and omits some of them. The table shows more than 110,000 clones, with about four fifths occurring only once. Per the germline V gene, CDR1 is MRHNA and CDR2 is SNTAGT. V dropped 8 bases and J dropped 6; count of bases not matched to a gene: 6. This CDR3 is 14 amino acids long. The receptor was derived from a human donor in a cohort sampled during active COVID-19. Sequences were obtained from peripheral blood. This chain connects TRBV6-4 to TRBJ2-3, with 12 bases aligning to TRBD1. CDR3 residues: CASSPGQGADTQYF. The CDR3 DNA is TGTGCCAGCTCCCCGGGACAGGGGGCCGATACGCAGTATTTT.